These 17 T cell receptor beta chains were sequenced from one sample in a study of molecular identifiers for immune sequencing clone quantification. Via MiXCR, TCRdb re-called the PCR reads, giving one row per CDR3 protein. The sample consists of about 320,000 distinct CDR3 sequences, over 20% of them appearing once. The sequenced sample consisted of naive CD8+ T cells from blood, with Jurkat cell RNA spiked in. Subset of the sample: FACS-sorted CD8+CD4-CCR7+CD45RA+ naive T cells. Every receptor here comes from a human donor in good health. Some libraries in this study had Jurkat cell RNA spiked in.

The sample holds many counts of this clonotype. The chain uses TRBV9 and TRBJ2-5; possibly TRBD1 or TRBD2 for D (5 bases each). The V gene's germline CDR1 is SGDLS and CDR2 YYNGEE. The germline V and J ends were trimmed by 4 bases and 2 bases, with 15 bases remaining between them. The CDR3 consists of 15 residues. The CDR3: CASSPEGFLQETQYF. The CDR3 DNA is TGTGCCAGCAGCCCAGAGGGGTTCCTTCAAGAGACCCAGTACTTC.

This clonotype has ten or more counts. The chain carries TRBV28 and TRBJ1-4; perhaps TRBD1 as D (6 bases). Trimming took off 3 bases at V and 4 bases at J, with 9 bases between the two ends. The CDR3 totals 14 residues. CDR1 is MDHEN, CDR2 SYDVKM, per germline. The CDR3 DNA sequence: TGTGCCAGCAGTTTTGCAGGGGATAATGAAAAACTGTTTTTT. It codes for CASSFAGDNEKLFF.

This clonotype was counted ten times or more. The V gene is TRBV19, the J gene TRBJ2-7; TRBD1 is a possible D gene (6 bases). CDR3 length equals 15 residues. V lost 3 bases to trimming and J lost 4 bases, with 16 bases between them. Germline CDR1 reads LNHDA; CDR2 reads SQIVND (reference sequence). CDR3 in DNA: TGTGCCAGTAGTATTGTTTGGGACACGACTTACGAGCAGTACTTC. It yields the protein CASSIVWDTTYEQYF.

The chain is built from TRBV27 and TRBJ2-3, with D perhaps matching TRBD1 or TRBD2 (5 bases each). V gave up 4 bases and J gave up 6 bases, with 17 bases separating them. Germline-derived CDR1 and CDR2 are MNHEY and SMNVEV (reference sequence). The CDR3 extends over 15 amino acids. CDR3 in amino acids: CASSYNRDPADTQYF. In DNA, the CDR3 is TGTGCCAGCAGTTACAACCGGGACCCCGCCGATACGCAGTATTTT.

As regards this clonotype: A much bigger clone sits one base away, suggesting this may be a read error. The rearrangement uses TRBV11-2 and TRBJ2-7; no definite D call. The ends were cut back, 1 base at V and 5 bases at J, with 15 bases in the middle. The germline V gene has CDR1 SGHAT and CDR2 FQNNGV. This CDR3 is built from 15 residues. CDR3 sequence: CASSLGLPGTNEQYF. CDR3 DNA: TGTGCCAGCAGCTTAGGTCTACCAGGCACCAACGAGCAGTACTTC. The whole variable domain, remainder taken from reference TRBV11-2 and TRBJ2-7, is EAGVAQSPRYKIIEKRQSVAFWCNPISGHATLYWYQQILGQGPKLLIQFQNNGVVDDSQLPKDRFSAERLKGVDSTLKIQPAKLEDSAVYLCASSLGLPGTNEQYFGPGTRLTVT.

This clonotype has at least ten counts. V is TRBV4-3 and J is TRBJ2-1; 7 bases are shared with TRBD2. This CDR3 has 17 amino acids. Germline values: CDR1 LGHNA, CDR2 YSLEER. The V segment lost 1 base and the J segment 1 base; nucleotides outside the gene matches: 7. The CDR3: CASSQARGVASYNEQFF. The DNA of the CDR3 is TGCGCCAGCAGCCAAGCTCGGGGGGTCGCGTCCTACAATGAGCAGTTCTTC.

As regards this clonotype: One end of the junction is discordant with germline, which a read error may explain. The genes are TRBV6-1 and TRBJ2-5, with D unresolved. The CDR3 contains 15 residues. Per the germline V gene, CDR1 is MNHNS and CDR2 is SASEGT. The CDR3 bases are TGTGCCAGCAGTGAAGTGAATTGGAGTCAAGAGACCCGGTACTTC. Protein sequence: CASSEVNWSQETRYF.

Note on this clonotype: This clone may be a read error of a much larger clone one base away. The gene calls are TRBV12-3 or TRBV12-4 and TRBJ2-7, with a weak D call TRBD1 (5 bases). CDR3 size: 14 residues. The CDR3 here is CAGSTRVPTYEQYF. CDR3 DNA sequence: TGTGCCGGCAGCACCAGGGTGCCCACGTACGAGCAGTACTTC.

The chain recombines TRBV20-1 with TRBJ1-1, with D uncertain. Germline CDR1 DFQATT, CDR2 SNEGSKA (reference sequence). With 3 bases removed from V and 11 bases from J, the gap between germline ends came to 13 bases. The CDR3 sequence is 11 residues long. The CDR3: CSAREGVVAFF. In nucleotides, the CDR3 is TGCAGTGCTAGGGAAGGCGTGGTGGCTTTCTTT.

This clonotype showed up just a few times. Written as DNA, the CDR3 is TGCGCCAGCAGCCAGGCCACTAGCGGGGGGCACCAAGAGACCCAGTACTTC. Translating it yields CASSQATSGGHQETQYF. The V call is TRBV4-1, the J call TRBJ2-5; 12 bases are shared with TRBD2. The CDR3 consists of 17 residues. The germline CDR1 and CDR2 sequences are MGHRA and YSYEKL. V gave up 3 bases and J gave up 0 bases; unmatched junction bases: 5.

The sample holds many counts of this clonotype. The J gene is TRBJ2-7, the V gene TRBV7-6, with D possibly being TRBD1 or TRBD2 (6 bases each). The V gene's germline CDR1 is SGHVS and CDR2 FNYEAQ. The CDR3 runs 14 residues. Trimming removed 5 bases from V and 3 bases from J, with 14 bases in between. In DNA, the CDR3 is TGTGCCAGCAGCCCCCCACAGGGAGGCTACGAGCAGTACTTC. This translates into CASSPPQGGYEQYF.

This clonotype was observed many times. The J gene is TRBJ2-3, the V gene TRBV7-9; 14 positions agree with TRBD2. The CDR3 is 16 amino acids. Germline CDR1 SEHNR, CDR2 FQNEAQ (reference sequence). The junction had 7 bases not matched to a gene; V was cut back by 6 bases and J by 5 bases. This CDR3 reads CASRGTSGSAVDTQYF. The CDR3 DNA reads as TGTGCCAGCAGGGGGACTAGCGGGAGCGCGGTAGATACGCAGTATTTT.

The CDR3 loop is CASSIDGDGFYGYTF. CDR3 nucleotide sequence: TGTGCCAGTAGTATAGATGGGGACGGATTCTATGGCTACACCTTC. The rearrangement links TRBV19 to TRBJ1-2; D possibly corresponds to TRBD1 (5 bases). The V end was cut by 0 bases, the J end by 4 bases, with 12 bases between. The CDR3 totals 15 residues. Germline V gene data show CDR1 as LNHDA and CDR2 as SQIVND (reference sequence).

V usage is TRBV10-3 and J usage is TRBJ2-6; maybe TRBD1 (5 bases). The CDR3 contains 16 residues. Germline V gene data show CDR1 as ENHRY and CDR2 as SYGVKD. Trimming shortened V by 3 bases and J by 0 bases, and 9 bases separated the two germline ends. CDR3 in amino acids: CAISDLGASGANVLTF. The CDR3 DNA sequence: TGTGCCATCAGTGATCTTGGGGCCTCTGGGGCCAACGTCCTGACTTTC.

The rearrangement joins TRBV20-1 to TRBJ2-3; tentatively, D is TRBD2 (5 bases). Trimming shortened V by 5 bases and J by 4 bases, and 19 bases separated the two germline ends. CDR1 is DFQATT, CDR2 SNEGSKA, per germline (reference sequence). The length of the CDR3 is 15 residues. CDR3 protein: CSAPERAAASDTQYF. The CDR3, as DNA: TGCAGTGCTCCCGAACGAGCGGCGGCATCAGATACGCAGTATTTT.

The chain combines TRBV12-5 with TRBJ2-1; tentative D call: TRBD2 (5 bases). There are 15 residues in the CDR3. Trimming shortened V by 1 base and J by 3 bases, and 10 bases separated the two germline ends. Germline V gene sequence: CDR1 LGHNT, CDR2 FRNRAP. The DNA of the CDR3 is TGTGCTAGTGGTTTGGACGGGGTAAGCTACAATGAGCAGTTCTTC. This translates into CASGLDGVSYNEQFF.

This clonotype was seen a few times. One junction end does not reproduce the germline sequence, and a read error may be involved. The chain uses TRBV6-2 or TRBV6-3 and TRBJ2-7; 8 bases are a match to TRBD2. The CDR3 loop spans 16 amino acids. Looked up from germline, CDR1 is MNHEY and CDR2 is SVGEGT. The CDR3 loop is CASSITATGGTYEQCF. For the CDR3, the DNA is TGTGCCAGCAGTATTACGGCTACGGGAGGGACCTACGAGCAGTGCTTC.